The 31 T cell receptor beta chains below come from one sample, sequenced in a study of blood T cell repertoires in COVID-19. Assay used: immunoSEQ multiplex PCR; TCRdb lists only in-frame clones, some missing. In the table there are 100,000 to 150,000 clones, around 81% of which are singletons. Sequencing was done on a sample of peripheral blood. These receptors came from a woman aged 50 to 60 with acute or convalescent COVID-19.

The chain uses TRBV2 and TRBJ1-1; D may be TRBD1 (5 bases). Trimming pared 4 bases from V and 6 bases from J, leaving 15 bases between. The CDR3 is 14 amino acids. CDR1 SNHLY and CDR2 FYNNEI come from the germline V gene. CDR3 protein: CASSVRTIGAEAFF. Written as DNA, the CDR3 is TGTGCCAGCAGTGTACGGACAATAGGCGCTGAAGCTTTCTTT.

The gene calls are TRBV5-4 and TRBJ1-1, with 8 positions matching TRBD1. Germline V gives CDR1 SGHNT, CDR2 YYREEE (reference sequence). J lost 2 bases, V lost 2 bases, and 5 bases had no gene match. This CDR3 region has 15 residues. CDR3 sequence reads: CASSLGTGPNTEAFF. The CDR3 bases are TGTGCCAGCAGCTTAGGGACAGGCCCTAACACTGAAGCTTTCTTT.

The J gene is TRBJ1-4, the V gene TRBV2, with unresolved D. The ends were cut back, 6 bases at V and 7 bases at J, with 18 bases in the middle. Germline values: CDR1 SNHLY, CDR2 FYNNEI. The CDR3 runs to 15 residues. CDR3 protein: CASRAEVVSSEKLFF. Written as DNA, the CDR3 is TGTGCCAGCAGGGCTGAGGTGGTGTCTAGTGAAAAACTGTTTTTT.

This clone was detected a few times. The CDR3 DNA sequence: TGTGCCAGCAGCCCCGGACAGGTTCTGCGGGAGACCCAGTACTTC. Its protein is CASSPGQVLRETQYF. The rearrangement links TRBV14 to TRBJ2-5; 7 bases are shared with TRBD1. The V gene end was trimmed by 4 bases and the J gene end by 5 bases; junction bases not matched to a gene: 10. The CDR3 covers 15 residues. Germline loops: CDR1 SGHDN, CDR2 FVKESK.

The V call is TRBV3-1 (or the pseudogene TRBV3-2), the J call TRBJ2-7, with TRBD2 matching 13 bases. The CDR3 has 15 amino acids. Germline loops: CDR1 LGHDT, CDR2 YNNKEL (reference sequence). Trimming at V came to 3 bases and at J to 1 base, leaving 0 bases not matched to a gene. The DNA for the CDR3 is TGTGCCAGCAGCCAGGGACTAGCGGGATCCTACGAGCAGTACTTC. This sequence encodes CASSQGLAGSYEQYF.

A few counts support this clone. The V call is TRBV28, the J call TRBJ1-3; 7 bases match TRBD1. The CDR3 spans 15 residues. The V and J ends lost 6 bases and 2 bases, in that order; junction bases with no gene match: 7. The germline CDR1 and CDR2 sequences are MDHEN and SYDVKM. Here the CDR3 reads CASSRDRPPGNTIYF. CDR3 bases: TGTGCCAGCAGCCGGGACAGACCACCTGGAAACACCATATATTTT.

This chain uses TRBV27 with TRBJ1-1; D not certain. V lost 3 bases, J lost 4 bases, and 9 bases lay in between. Germline loops: CDR1 MNHEY, CDR2 SMNVEV (reference sequence). This CDR3 region has 13 residues. The CDR3 loop reads CASSFAGVTEAFF. CDR3 coding DNA: TGTGCCAGCAGTTTCGCGGGTGTCACTGAAGCTTTCTTT.

This chain connects TRBV28 to TRBJ1-5; D uncertain. Trimming removed 2 bases at V and 5 bases at J, with 13 bases between. Germline CDR1 MDHEN, CDR2 SYDVKM. This CDR3 spans 15 amino acids. CDR3 sequence reads: CASSLKQPNDQPQHF. The CDR3 bases are TGTGCCAGCAGTTTAAAACAGCCGAACGATCAGCCCCAGCATTTT. Variable domain in full (rest from reference TRBV28 and TRBJ1-5): DVKVTQSSRYLVKRTGEKVFLECVQDMDHENMFWYRQDPGLGLRLIYFSYDVKMKEKGDIPEGYSVSREKKERFSLILESASTNQTSMYLCASSLKQPNDQPQHFGDGTRLSIL.

V usage is TRBV7-9 and J usage is TRBJ1-2; D is uncertain. The CDR3 is made up of 15 amino acids. Germline CDR1 SEHNR, CDR2 FQNEAQ (reference sequence). V dropped 2 bases and J dropped 8 bases, with 18 bases sitting between them. The CDR3 nucleotides are TGTGCCAGCAGCTTACAGGACTCCATTAAGGGCGGCTACACCTTC. Translated, it gives CASSLQDSIKGGYTF.

The chain combines TRBV4-1 with TRBJ1-1, with D unclear. There are 15 residues in the CDR3. Trimming stripped 0 bases from V and 4 bases from J, with 12 bases between. The germline CDR1 and CDR2 sequences are MGHRA and YSYEKL. CDR3 residues: CASSQDSWRSTEAFF. Here the CDR3 DNA reads TGCGCCAGCAGCCAAGATAGCTGGCGTTCCACTGAAGCTTTCTTT.

The chain joins TRBV27 to TRBJ1-5, with D perhaps matching TRBD1 (6 bases). This CDR3 is 18 amino acids long. From germline, CDR1 is MNHEY and CDR2 SMNVEV (reference sequence). The ends were cut back, 5 bases at V and 8 bases at J, with 28 bases in the middle. This CDR3 reads CASSPGQPVLGRIKPQHF. CDR3 nucleotides: TGTGCCAGCAGTCCAGGACAGCCGGTCCTAGGCCGAATCAAGCCCCAGCATTTT.

The table lists this clone with a count of one. The chain is built from TRBV5-5 and TRBJ2-2; D perhaps matches TRBD1 (5 bases). Germline values: CDR1 SGHKS, CDR2 YYEKEE (reference sequence). The CDR3 runs 13 residues. With 4 bases removed from V and 5 bases from J, the gap between germline ends came to 9 bases. CDR3: CASSPGPTGELFF. CDR3 nucleotides: TGTGCCAGCAGCCCAGGGCCAACCGGGGAGCTGTTTTTT.

The V gene is TRBV19, the J gene TRBJ2-7; D remains ambiguous. The CDR3 contains 17 residues. Deletions cut 5 bases from V and 3 bases from J, with 23 bases between. CDR1 is LNHDA, CDR2 SQIVND, per germline (reference sequence). The CDR3 reads CASSLRVVKAGIYEQYF. CDR3 nucleotides: TGTGCCAGTAGTCTCCGGGTCGTCAAGGCCGGAATCTACGAGCAGTACTTC.

This clone has just one count. The chain employs TRBV9 and TRBJ1-6; weak D call: TRBD1 (5 bases). CDR3 length equals 16 residues. The ends were cut back, 3 bases at V and 3 bases at J, with 13 bases in the middle. Germline V CDR1 and CDR2: SGDLS, YYNGEE. The CDR3 nucleotides are TGTGCCAGCAGCGCCCAACGGGGGAACTATAATTCACCCCTCCACTTT. This translates into CASSAQRGNYNSPLHF.

This rearrangement joins TRBV28 to TRBJ1-5; TRBD1 agrees at 7 bases. V shed 6 bases and J 2 bases; nucleotides not matched to a gene: 7. The V gene's germline CDR1 is MDHEN and CDR2 SYDVKM. This CDR3 comprises 15 residues. CDR3 in DNA: TGTGCCAGCAGCCCCCACCAGGGGGGCAATCAGCCCCAGCATTTT. It yields the protein CASSPHQGGNQPQHF.

The rearrangement joins TRBV2 to TRBJ1-4, with TRBD1 matching 9 bases. The CDR3 consists of 15 residues. Per germline, CDR1 SNHLY and CDR2 FYNNEI. V lost 4 bases and J lost 6; bases outside the gene matches: 6. The CDR3 spells CASSAGTGRYEKLFF. CDR3 nucleotides: TGTGCCAGCAGTGCGGGGACAGGGAGGTATGAAAAACTGTTTTTT.

The chain links TRBV19 to TRBJ1-5; 10 nucleotides agree with TRBD1. The CDR3 has 18 amino acids. J lost 2 bases, V lost 5 bases, and 12 bases had no gene match. Germline CDR1 LNHDA, CDR2 SQIVND (reference sequence). CDR3 loop: CASSWGTGDGARNQPQHF. CDR3 nucleotides: TGTGCCAGTAGTTGGGGGACAGGGGACGGGGCTCGCAATCAGCCCCAGCATTTT.

Note on this clone: The germline gene is not matched at one end of the junction; a read error may be the cause. This chain uses TRBV28 with TRBJ1-2, with 7 bases identical to TRBD1. Looked up from germline, CDR1 is MDHEN and CDR2 is SYDVKM. The CDR3 loop spans 13 amino acids. The CDR3 is CASSLSDRFSIQF. The CDR3 bases are TGTGCCAGCAGTTTATCGGACAGGTTCTCGATACAATTC.

A single count supports this clone. This chain uses TRBV19 with TRBJ2-1; D is possibly TRBD1 (5 bases). Trimming shortened V by 8 bases and J by 7 bases, and 24 bases separated the two germline ends. CDR1 is LNHDA, CDR2 SQIVND, per germline (reference sequence). This CDR3 has 16 residues. The CDR3 here is CASAPRRQWLENEQFF. In DNA form, the CDR3 reads TGTGCCAGTGCCCCACGGAGACAGTGGCTGGAGAATGAGCAGTTCTTC.

For the CDR3, the DNA is TGTGCCAGCAGCCAAGACGGGGGGGAGACCCAGTACTTC. The encoded protein is CASSQDGGETQYF. V and J are TRBV3-1 (or the pseudogene TRBV3-2) and TRBJ2-5, with 7 nucleotides matching TRBD2. The germline V gene has CDR1 LGHDT and CDR2 YNNKEL (reference sequence). The V and J ends lost 0 bases and 5 bases, in that order; junction bases with no gene match: 0. The CDR3 loop spans 13 amino acids.

This clone was counted a few times. V gene TRBV18 combines with J gene TRBJ1-5; 9 positions agree with TRBD1. This CDR3 is built from 13 residues. CDR1 and CDR2 (germline): KGHSH, LQKENI. Germline trimming cut 6 bases from V and 4 bases from J; bases unmatched to any gene: 1. In DNA form, the CDR3 reads TGTGCCAGCTCGGGGACAGGGAATCAGCCCCAGCATTTT. This sequence encodes CASSGTGNQPQHF.

Turning to this clone: In the same sample, other DNA sequences code for this CDR3. The chain recombines TRBV19 with TRBJ1-1; 7 bases line up with TRBD1. This CDR3 region has 14 residues. Trimming at V came to 3 bases and at J to 7 bases, leaving 8 bases not matched to a gene. Germline V gene lookup returns CDR1 LNHDA and CDR2 SQIVND (reference sequence). The CDR3 region has the DNA TGTGCCAGTAGTATCGTCCAGGGGGGCGGTGAAGCTTTCTTT. This sequence encodes CASSIVQGGGEAFF.

This rearrangement joins TRBV6-2 or TRBV6-3 to TRBJ2-3; D perhaps matches TRBD2 (5 bases). The V end was cut by 6 bases, the J end by 0 bases, with 16 bases between. Germline V gene data show CDR1 as MNHEY and CDR2 as SVGEGT. This CDR3 has 16 amino acids. Written as DNA, the CDR3 is TGTGCCAGCAGCCGACGCCGGGATACAAGCACAGATACGCAGTATTTT. The encoded protein is CASSRRRDTSTDTQYF.

The V call is TRBV29-1, the J call TRBJ1-1; 7 bases fit TRBD1. Germline lookup yields CDR1 SQVTM and CDR2 ANQGSEA. This CDR3 contains 10 residues. J lost 7 bases, V lost 6 bases, and 2 bases had no gene match. In DNA, the CDR3 is TGCAGCGTGAGGACAGGTGAAGCTTTCTTT. Translating gives CSVRTGEAFF.

V gene TRBV12-5 combines with J gene TRBJ2-6; D remains unclear. The CDR3 length is 15 residues. Per the germline V gene, CDR1 is LGHNT and CDR2 is FRNRAP. V lost 1 base and J lost 2, with 6 bases in between. In DNA, the CDR3 is TGTGCTAGTGGTTTGGGAGGCGCTGGGGCCAACGTCCTGACTTTC. This sequence encodes CASGLGGAGANVLTF.

This clone has more than one count but fewer than ten. This rearrangement joins TRBV3-1 (or the pseudogene TRBV3-2) to TRBJ2-1, with D maybe TRBD2 (6 bases). This CDR3 contains 14 residues. Trimming stripped 0 bases from V and 9 bases from J, with 12 bases between. The V gene's germline CDR1 is LGHDT and CDR2 YNNKEL (reference sequence). The CDR3 region is CASSQDSRRGEQFF. The CDR3 nucleotides read TGTGCCAGCAGCCAAGACTCGCGGAGGGGTGAGCAGTTCTTC.

The J gene is TRBJ2-1, the V gene TRBV5-1, with TRBD2 matching over 10 bases. V was pared by 1 base and J by 9 bases, with 7 bases of the junction left unmatched. CDR3 length: 15 residues. CDR1 is SGHRS, CDR2 YFSETQ, per germline. CDR3 protein: CASSLSSGRGGEQFF. In DNA form, the CDR3 reads TGCGCCAGCAGCTTGTCTAGCGGGAGAGGGGGTGAGCAGTTCTTC.

This clone is a singleton in its sample. V usage is TRBV10-3 and J usage is TRBJ1-5, with D possibly matching TRBD1 (6 bases). The CDR3 is 13 residues long. The germline V gene has CDR1 ENHRY and CDR2 SYGVKD. With 7 bases removed from V and 5 bases from J, the gap between germline ends came to 12 bases. CDR3 loop: CAITRGSDQPQHF. The CDR3 nucleotides are TGTGCCATCACGAGGGGGTCGGATCAGCCCCAGCATTTT.

The rearrangement uses TRBV9 and TRBJ1-2; 10 bases map to TRBD1. CDR3 size: 16 residues. J was trimmed by 2 bases and V by 4 bases; bases with no gene match: 8. Germline values: CDR1 SGDLS, CDR2 YYNGEE. The CDR3 loop is CASSPSLGQGNYGYTF. CDR3 coding DNA: TGTGCCAGCAGCCCCTCCTTGGGACAGGGGAACTATGGCTACACCTTC.

The CDR3 loop reads CASTSRGSETQYF. The CDR3 bases are TGTGCCAGCACCAGCCGGGGGTCGGAGACCCAGTACTTC. The V call is TRBV12-3 or TRBV12-4, the J call TRBJ2-5, with D perhaps matching TRBD2 (6 bases). Trimming took 7 bases from V and 5 from J, leaving 14 bases between them. The CDR3 sequence is 13 residues long.

The J gene is TRBJ1-5, the V gene TRBV9; D is possibly TRBD1 (6 bases). V gave up 0 bases and J gave up 5 bases, with 12 bases separating them. The CDR3 sequence is 15 residues long. Germline V gene lookup returns CDR1 SGDLS and CDR2 YYNGEE. CDR3 residues: CASSVGTDSDQPQHF. The CDR3 DNA follows: TGTGCCAGCAGCGTAGGGACAGACTCCGATCAGCCCCAGCATTTT.